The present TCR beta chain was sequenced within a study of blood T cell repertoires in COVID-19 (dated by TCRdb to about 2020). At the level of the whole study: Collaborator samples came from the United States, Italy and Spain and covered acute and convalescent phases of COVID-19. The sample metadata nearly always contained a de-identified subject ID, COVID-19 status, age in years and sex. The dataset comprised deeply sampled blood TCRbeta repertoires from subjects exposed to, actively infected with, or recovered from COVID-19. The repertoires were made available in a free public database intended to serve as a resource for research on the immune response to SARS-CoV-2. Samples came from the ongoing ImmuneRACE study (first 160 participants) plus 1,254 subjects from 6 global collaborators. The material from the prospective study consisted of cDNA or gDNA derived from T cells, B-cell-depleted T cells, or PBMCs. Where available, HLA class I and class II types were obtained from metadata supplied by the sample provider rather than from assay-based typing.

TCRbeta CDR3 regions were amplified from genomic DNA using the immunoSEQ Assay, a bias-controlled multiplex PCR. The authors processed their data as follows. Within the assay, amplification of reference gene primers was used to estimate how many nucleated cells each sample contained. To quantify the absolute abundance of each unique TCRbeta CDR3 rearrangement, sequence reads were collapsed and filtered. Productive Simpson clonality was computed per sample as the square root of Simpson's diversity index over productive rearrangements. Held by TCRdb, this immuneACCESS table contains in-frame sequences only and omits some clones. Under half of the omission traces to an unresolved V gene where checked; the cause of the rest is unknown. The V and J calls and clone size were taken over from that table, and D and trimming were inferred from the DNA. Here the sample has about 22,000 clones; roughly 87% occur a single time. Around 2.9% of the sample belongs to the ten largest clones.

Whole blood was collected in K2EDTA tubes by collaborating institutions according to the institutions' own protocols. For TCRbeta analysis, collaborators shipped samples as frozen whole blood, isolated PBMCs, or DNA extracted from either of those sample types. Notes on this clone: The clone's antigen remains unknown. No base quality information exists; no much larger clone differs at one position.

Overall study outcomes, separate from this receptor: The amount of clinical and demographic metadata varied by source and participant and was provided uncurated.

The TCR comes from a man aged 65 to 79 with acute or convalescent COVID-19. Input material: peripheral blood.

The nucleotides read TGTGCCAGCAGCCCAACAGGGGCTCAGCCCCAGCATTTT. This encodes CASSPTGAQPQHF. Recombination joined TRBV27 with TRBJ1-5; 7 of the junction bases match TRBD1. Compared with germline, V lacks 6 bases and J lacks 6 bases; bases without a gene match: 5. From the cysteine up to the phenylalanine, the CDR3 has a length of 13 residues. Only the CDR3 DNA stays, 39 bases, in frame from base 1. The germline V gene (reference sequence) supplies CDR1 MNHEY and CDR2 SMNVEV.